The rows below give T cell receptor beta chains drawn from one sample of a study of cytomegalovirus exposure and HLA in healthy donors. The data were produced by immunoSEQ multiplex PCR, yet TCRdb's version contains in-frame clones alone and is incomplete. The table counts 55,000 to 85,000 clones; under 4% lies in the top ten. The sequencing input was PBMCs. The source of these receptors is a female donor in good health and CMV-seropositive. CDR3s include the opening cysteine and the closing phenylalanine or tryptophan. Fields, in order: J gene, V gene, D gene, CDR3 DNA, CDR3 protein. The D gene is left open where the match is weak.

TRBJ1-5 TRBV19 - TGTGCCAGCCAAGTTGGGGGGATGCCGAATCCCCAGCATTTT CASQVGGMPNPQHF
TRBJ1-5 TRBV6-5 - TGTGCCAGCAGTTACTCGCCCGGGAATCAGCCCCAGCATTTT CASSYSPGNQPQHF
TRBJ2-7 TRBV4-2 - TGTGCCAGCAGCCTAGACAGTGGAGCCTACGAGCAGTACTTC CASSLDSGAYEQYF
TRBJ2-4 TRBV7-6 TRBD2 TGTGCCAGCAGCACGGGCCTAGCGGGGGTTGCCAAAAACATTCAGTACTTC CASSTGLAGVAKNIQYF
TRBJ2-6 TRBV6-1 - TGTGCCAGCAGTGAACCCATTGCTGGGGCCAACGTCCTGACTTTC CASSEPIAGANVLTF
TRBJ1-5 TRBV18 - TGTGCCAGCTCCCCCGCCCTAGATCAGCCCCAGCATTTT CASSPALDQPQHF
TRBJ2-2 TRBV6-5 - TGTGCCAGCAGGAGGGACTTCGGGGCCGGGGAGCTGTTTTTT CASRRDFGAGELFF
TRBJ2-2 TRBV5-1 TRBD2 TGCGCCAGCAGCTTCGGCGGGAGGGCCGGCGGGGAGCTGTTTTTT CASSFGGRAGGELFF
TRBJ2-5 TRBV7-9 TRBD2 TGTGCCAGCAGCTACGGACTAGCGGGGCCAGAGACCCAGTACTTC CASSYGLAGPETQYF
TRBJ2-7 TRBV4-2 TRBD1 TGTGCCAGCAGCCAAGCGGCGGGACAGGGGGCCTACGAGCAGTACTTC CASSQAAGQGAYEQYF
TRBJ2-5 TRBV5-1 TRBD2 TGCGCCAGCAGGTTGGGACTAGCGGGAGGAGTGGAGACCCAGTACTTC CASRLGLAGGVETQYF
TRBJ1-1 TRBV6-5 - TGTGCCAGCAGTTACTCAGGAGTAGGATGGACTGAAGCTTTCTTT CASSYSGVGWTEAFF
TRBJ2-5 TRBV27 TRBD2 TGTGCCAGCCGACTAGCGGGGGGAGAAGAGACCCAGTACTTC CASRLAGGEETQYF
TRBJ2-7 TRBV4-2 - TGTGCCAGCAGCCAAACTGAAATCTACGAGCAGTACTTC CASSQTEIYEQYF
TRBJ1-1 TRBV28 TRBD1 TGTGCCAGCAGTTCCCTCCAGACAGGGGCTGTTGAAGCTTTCTTT CASSSLQTGAVEAFF
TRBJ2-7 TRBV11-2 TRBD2 TGTGCCAGCAGCTTTACTAGCGGGGGGGCCTACGAGCAGTACTTC CASSFTSGGAYEQYF
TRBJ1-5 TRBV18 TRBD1 TGTGCCAGCTCACCAGGGACAGGGTACGGGAATCAGCCCCAGCATTTT CASSPGTGYGNQPQHF
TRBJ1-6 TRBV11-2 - TGTGCCAGCAGCTTAGTACAGGGAAACCCAAAGGGGACCCTCCACTTT CASSLVQGNPKGTLHF
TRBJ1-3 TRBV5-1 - TGCGCCAGCAGCTTGGGACCCGGAGGGAACACCATATATTTT CASSLGPGGNTIYF
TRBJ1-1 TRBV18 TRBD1 TGTGCCAGCTCCCCCGGATTCGCAGGGGGCGCAACTGAAGCTTTCTTT CASSPGFAGGATEAFF
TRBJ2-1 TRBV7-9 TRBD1 TGTGCCAGCTCGATCAACAGGGGGCCCTCCGACAATGAGCAGTTCTTC CASSINRGPSDNEQFF
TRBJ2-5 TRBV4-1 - TGCGCCAGCAGCCAAACGGGGGTAGGGGAGACCCAGTACTTC CASSQTGVGETQYF
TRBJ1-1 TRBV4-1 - TGCGCCAGCAGCCAACCCCGTCGGGGCGGGAACACTGAAGATTTCTTT CASSQPRRGGNTEDFF
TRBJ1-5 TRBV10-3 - TGTGCCATCAGCCCGGGACTGGAAAATCAGCCCCAGCATTTT CAISPGLENQPQHF
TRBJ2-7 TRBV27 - TGTGCCAGCAGTTTCGCCAGGGCCGCCTACGAGCAGTACTTC CASSFARAAYEQYF
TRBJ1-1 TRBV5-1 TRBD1 TGCGCCAGCAGCTCGGGACAGCCGAACACTGAAGCTTTCTTT CASSSGQPNTEAFF